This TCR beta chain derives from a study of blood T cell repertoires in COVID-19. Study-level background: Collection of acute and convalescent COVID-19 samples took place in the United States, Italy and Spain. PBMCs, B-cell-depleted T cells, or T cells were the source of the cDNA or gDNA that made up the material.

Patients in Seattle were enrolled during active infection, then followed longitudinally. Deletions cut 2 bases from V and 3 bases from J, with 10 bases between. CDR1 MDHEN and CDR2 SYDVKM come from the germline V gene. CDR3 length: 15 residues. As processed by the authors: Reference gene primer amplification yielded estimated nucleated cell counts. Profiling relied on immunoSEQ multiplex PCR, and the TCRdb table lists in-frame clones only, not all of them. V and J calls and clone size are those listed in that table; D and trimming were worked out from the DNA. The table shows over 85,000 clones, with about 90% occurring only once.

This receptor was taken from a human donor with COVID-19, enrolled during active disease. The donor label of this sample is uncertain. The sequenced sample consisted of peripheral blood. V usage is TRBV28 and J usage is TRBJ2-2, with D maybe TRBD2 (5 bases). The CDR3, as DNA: TGTGCCAGCAGTTTAGGGCTAGCCTACACCGGGGAGCTGTTTTTT. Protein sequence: CASSLGLAYTGELFF.